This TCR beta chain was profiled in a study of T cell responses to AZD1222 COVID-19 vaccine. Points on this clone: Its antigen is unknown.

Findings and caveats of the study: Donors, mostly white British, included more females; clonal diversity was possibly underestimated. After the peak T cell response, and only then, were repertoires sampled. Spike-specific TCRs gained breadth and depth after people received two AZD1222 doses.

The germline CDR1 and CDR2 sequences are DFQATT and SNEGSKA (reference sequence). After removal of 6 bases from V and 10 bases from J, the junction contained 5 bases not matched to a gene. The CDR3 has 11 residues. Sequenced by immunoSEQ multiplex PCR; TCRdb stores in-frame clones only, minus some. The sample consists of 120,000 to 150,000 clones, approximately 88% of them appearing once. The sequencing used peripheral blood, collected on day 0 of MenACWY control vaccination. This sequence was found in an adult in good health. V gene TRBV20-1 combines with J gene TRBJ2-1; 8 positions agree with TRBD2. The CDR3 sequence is CSAGRVREQFF. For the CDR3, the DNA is TGCAGTGCCGGGAGGGTACGAGAGCAGTTCTTC.